This T cell receptor (beta chain) was recorded in a study of cytomegalovirus exposure and HLA in healthy donors. The CDR3 covers 16 residues. V was pared by 1 base and J by 6 bases, with 6 bases of the junction left unmatched. The germline gives CDR1 LGHNA, CDR2 YSLEER. The data were produced by immunoSEQ multiplex PCR, yet TCRdb's version contains in-frame clones alone and is incomplete. The sample has about 140,000 clones, approximately 90% seen once. The TCR originated in a man between 18 and 35 years old in good health and CMV-seronegative. The sample was PBMCs. The rearrangement uses TRBV4-3 and TRBJ2-1; 10 bases agree with TRBD1. CDR3 sequence: CASSQGDRGLANEQFF. Written as DNA, the CDR3 is TGCGCCAGCAGCCAAGGAGACAGGGGGCTGGCCAATGAGCAGTTCTTC.